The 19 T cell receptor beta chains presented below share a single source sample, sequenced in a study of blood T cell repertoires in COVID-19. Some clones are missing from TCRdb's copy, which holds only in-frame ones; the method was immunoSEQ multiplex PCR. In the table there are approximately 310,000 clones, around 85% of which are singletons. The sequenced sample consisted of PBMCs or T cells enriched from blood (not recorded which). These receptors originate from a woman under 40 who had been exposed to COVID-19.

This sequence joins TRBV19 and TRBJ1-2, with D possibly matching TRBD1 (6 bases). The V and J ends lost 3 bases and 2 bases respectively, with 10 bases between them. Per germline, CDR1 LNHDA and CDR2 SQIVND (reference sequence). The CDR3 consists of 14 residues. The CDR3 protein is CASSITGLNYGYTF. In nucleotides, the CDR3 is TGTGCCAGTAGTATTACAGGGTTAAACTATGGCTACACCTTC.

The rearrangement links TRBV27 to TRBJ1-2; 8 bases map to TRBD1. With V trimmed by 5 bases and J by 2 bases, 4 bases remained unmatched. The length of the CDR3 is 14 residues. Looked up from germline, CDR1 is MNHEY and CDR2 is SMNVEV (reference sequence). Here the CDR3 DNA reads TGTGCCAGCAGTAAGGGACAGGAGAACTATGGCTACACCTTC. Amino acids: CASSKGQENYGYTF.

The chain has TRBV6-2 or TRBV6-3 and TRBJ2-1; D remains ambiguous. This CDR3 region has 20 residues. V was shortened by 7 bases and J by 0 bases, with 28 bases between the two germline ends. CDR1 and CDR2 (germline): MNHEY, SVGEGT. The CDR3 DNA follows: TGTGCCAGCACCCCCCGCAGCCTACTAACCCATCAAGGCTCCTACAATGAGCAGTTCTTC. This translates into CASTPRSLLTHQGSYNEQFF.

The CDR3 sequence: CASNRVFGSEYEQYF. Written as DNA, the CDR3 is TGTGCCAGCAATAGGGTCTTCGGGAGTGAGTACGAGCAGTACTTC. This chain connects TRBV6-5 to TRBJ2-7; tentatively, D is TRBD2 (6 bases). V lost 7 bases to trimming and J lost 4 bases, with 20 bases between them. Germline-derived CDR1 and CDR2 are MNHEY and SVGAGI. The CDR3 covers 15 residues.

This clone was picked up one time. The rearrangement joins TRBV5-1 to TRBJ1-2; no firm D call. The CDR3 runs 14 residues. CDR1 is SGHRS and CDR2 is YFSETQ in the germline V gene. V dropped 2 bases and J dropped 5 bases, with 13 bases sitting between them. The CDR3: CASSFPGSSYGYTF. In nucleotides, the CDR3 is TGCGCCAGCAGCTTCCCGGGGTCCTCTTATGGCTACACCTTC.

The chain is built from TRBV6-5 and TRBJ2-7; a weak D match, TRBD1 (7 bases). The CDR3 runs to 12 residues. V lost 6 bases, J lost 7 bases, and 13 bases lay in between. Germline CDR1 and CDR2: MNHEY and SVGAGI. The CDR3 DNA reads TGTGCCAGCAGCAGGGGGGCGGGGGAGCAGTACTTC. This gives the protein CASSRGAGEQYF.

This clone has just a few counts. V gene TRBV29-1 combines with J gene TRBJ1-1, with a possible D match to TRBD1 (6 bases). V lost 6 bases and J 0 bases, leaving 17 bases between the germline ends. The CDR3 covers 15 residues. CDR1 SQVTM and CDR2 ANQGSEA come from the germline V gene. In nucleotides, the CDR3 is TGCAGCGTAGTGCGACCGACAGGCATGAACACTGAAGCTTTCTTT. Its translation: CSVVRPTGMNTEAFF. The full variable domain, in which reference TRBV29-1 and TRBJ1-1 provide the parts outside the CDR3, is SAVISQKPSRDICQRGTSLTIQCQVDSQVTMMFWYRQQPGQSLTLIATANQGSEATYESGFVIDKFPISRPNLTFSTLTVSNMSPEDSSIYLCSVVRPTGMNTEAFFGQGTRLTVV.

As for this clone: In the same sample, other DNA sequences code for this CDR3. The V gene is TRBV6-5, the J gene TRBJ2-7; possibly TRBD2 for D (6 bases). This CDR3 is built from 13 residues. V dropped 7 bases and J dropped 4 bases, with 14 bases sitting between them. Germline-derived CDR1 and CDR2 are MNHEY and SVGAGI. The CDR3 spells CASTRVGGYEQYF. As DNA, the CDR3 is TGTGCCAGCACTAGGGTGGGGGGTTACGAGCAGTACTTC.

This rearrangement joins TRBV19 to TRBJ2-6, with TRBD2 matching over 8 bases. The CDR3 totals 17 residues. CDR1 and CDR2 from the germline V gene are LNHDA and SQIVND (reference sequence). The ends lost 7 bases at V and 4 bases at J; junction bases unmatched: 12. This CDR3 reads CASNPIAGFLGANVLTF. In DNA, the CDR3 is TGTGCCAGTAACCCCATAGCGGGATTCCTCGGGGCCAACGTCCTGACTTTC.

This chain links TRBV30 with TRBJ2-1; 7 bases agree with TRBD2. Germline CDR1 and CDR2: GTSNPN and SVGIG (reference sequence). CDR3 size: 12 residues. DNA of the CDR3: TGTTCAGGGAGGGGACGCACGGATGAGCAGTTCTTC. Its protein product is CSGRGRTDEQFF.

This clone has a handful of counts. The CDR3 reads CAWTVLQGVYGYTF. The CDR3 nucleotides read TGTGCCTGGACCGTCTTGCAGGGGGTGTATGGCTACACCTTC. V is TRBV30 and J is TRBJ1-2, with 7 bases aligning to TRBD1. The J segment lost 5 bases and the V segment lost 4 bases, leaving 10 bases of the junction unmatched. The CDR3 consists of 14 residues. Germline V gene data show CDR1 as GTSNPN and CDR2 as SVGIG (reference sequence).

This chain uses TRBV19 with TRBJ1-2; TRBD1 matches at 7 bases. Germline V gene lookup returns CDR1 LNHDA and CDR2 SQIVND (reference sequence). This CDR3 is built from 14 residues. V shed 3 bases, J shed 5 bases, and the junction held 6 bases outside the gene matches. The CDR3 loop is CASSINWDSYGYTF. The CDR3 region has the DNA TGTGCCAGTAGTATTAATTGGGACAGTTATGGCTACACCTTC. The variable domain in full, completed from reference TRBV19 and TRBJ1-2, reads DGGITQSPKYLFRKEGQNVTLSCEQNLNHDAMYWYRQDPGQGLRLIYYSQIVNDFQKGDIAEGYSVSREKKESFPLTVTSAQKNPTAFYLCASSINWDSYGYTFGSGTRLTVV.

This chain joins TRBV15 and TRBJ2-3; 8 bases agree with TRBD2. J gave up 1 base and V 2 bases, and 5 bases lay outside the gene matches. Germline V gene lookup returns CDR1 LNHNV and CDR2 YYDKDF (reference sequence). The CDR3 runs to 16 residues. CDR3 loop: CATSRPSGRGTDTQYF. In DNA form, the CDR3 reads TGTGCCACCAGCAGACCAAGCGGGAGAGGCACAGATACGCAGTATTTT.

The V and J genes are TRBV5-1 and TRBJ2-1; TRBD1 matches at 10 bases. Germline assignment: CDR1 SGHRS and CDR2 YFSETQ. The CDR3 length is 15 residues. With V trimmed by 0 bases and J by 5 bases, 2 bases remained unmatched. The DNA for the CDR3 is TGCGCCAGCAGCTTGGAAGACAGGGGGCACAATGAGCAGTTCTTC. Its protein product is CASSLEDRGHNEQFF.

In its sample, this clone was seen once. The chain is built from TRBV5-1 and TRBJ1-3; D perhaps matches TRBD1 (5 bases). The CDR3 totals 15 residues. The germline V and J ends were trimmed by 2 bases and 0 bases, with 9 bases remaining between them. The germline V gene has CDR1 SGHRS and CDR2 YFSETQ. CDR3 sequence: CASSLTGDSGNTIYF. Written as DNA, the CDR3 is TGCGCCAGCAGCTTAACAGGAGACTCTGGAAACACCATATATTTT.

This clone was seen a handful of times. Here the CDR3 reads CASSPPTSVYYEQYF. For the CDR3, the DNA is TGTGCCAGCAGCCCGCCAACTAGCGTGTACTACGAGCAGTACTTC. The rearrangement joins TRBV7-9 to TRBJ2-7; TRBD2 agrees at 7 bases. Germline CDR1 is SEHNR and CDR2 is FQNEAQ (reference sequence). With 5 bases clipped from V and 3 bases from J, the junction kept 10 bases outside the gene matches. This CDR3 region has 15 residues.

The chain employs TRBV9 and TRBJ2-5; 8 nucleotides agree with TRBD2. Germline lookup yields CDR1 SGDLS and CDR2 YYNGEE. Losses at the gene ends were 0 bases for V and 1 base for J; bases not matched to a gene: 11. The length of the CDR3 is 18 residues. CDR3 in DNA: TGTGCCAGCAGCGTAGCCTTCAGTCTGGCGGGGGGCCAAGAGACCCAGTACTTC. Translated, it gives CASSVAFSLAGGQETQYF. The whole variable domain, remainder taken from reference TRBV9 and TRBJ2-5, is DSGVTQTPKHLITATGQRVTLRCSPRSGDLSVYWYQQSLDQGLQFLIQYYNGEERAKGNILERFSAQQFPDLHSELNLSSLELGDSALYFCASSVAFSLAGGQETQYFGPGTRLLVL.

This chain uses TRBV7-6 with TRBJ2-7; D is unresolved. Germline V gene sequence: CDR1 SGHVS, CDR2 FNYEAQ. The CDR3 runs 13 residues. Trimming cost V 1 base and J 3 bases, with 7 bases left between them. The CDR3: CASSLDYFYEQYF. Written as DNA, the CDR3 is TGTGCCAGCAGCTTAGACTACTTCTACGAGCAGTACTTC.

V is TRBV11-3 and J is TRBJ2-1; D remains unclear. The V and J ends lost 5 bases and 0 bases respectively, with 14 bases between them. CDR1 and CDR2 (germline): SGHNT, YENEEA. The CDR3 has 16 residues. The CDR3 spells CASSHNGQASYNEQFF. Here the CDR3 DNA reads TGTGCCAGCAGCCATAACGGCCAGGCCTCCTACAATGAGCAGTTCTTC.